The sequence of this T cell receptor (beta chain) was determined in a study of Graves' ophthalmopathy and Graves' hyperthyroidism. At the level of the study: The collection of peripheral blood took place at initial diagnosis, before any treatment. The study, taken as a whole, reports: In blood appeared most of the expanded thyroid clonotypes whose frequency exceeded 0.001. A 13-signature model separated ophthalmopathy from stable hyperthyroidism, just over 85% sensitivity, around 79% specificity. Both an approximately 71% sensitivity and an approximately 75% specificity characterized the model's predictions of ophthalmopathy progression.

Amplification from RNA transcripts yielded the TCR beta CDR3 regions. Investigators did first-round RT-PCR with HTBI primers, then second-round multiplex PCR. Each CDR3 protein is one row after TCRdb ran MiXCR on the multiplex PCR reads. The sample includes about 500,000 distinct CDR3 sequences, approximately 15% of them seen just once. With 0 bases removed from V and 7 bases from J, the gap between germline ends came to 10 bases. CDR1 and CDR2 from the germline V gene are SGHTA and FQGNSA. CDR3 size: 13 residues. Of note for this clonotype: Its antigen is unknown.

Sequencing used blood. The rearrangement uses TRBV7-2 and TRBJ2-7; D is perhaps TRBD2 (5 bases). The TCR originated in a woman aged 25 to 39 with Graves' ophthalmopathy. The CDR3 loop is CASSLAGSGEQYF. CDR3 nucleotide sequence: TGTGCCAGCAGCTTAGCGGGCTCGGGGGAGCAGTACTTC.